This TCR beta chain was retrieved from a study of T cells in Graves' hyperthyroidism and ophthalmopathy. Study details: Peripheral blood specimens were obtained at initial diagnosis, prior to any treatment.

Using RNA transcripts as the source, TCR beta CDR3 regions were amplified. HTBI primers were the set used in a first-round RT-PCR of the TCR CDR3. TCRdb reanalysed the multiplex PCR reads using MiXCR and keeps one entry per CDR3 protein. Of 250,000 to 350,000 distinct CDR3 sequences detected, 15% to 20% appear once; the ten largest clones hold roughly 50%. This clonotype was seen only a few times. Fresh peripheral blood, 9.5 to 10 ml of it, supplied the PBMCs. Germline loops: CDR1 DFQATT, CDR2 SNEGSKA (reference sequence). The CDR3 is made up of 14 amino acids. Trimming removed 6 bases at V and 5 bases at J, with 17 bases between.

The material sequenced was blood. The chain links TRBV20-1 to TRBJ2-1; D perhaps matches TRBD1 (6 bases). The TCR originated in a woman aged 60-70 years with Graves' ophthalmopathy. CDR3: CSAESGDKNNEQFF. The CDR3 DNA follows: TGCAGTGCGGAAAGTGGGGACAAGAACAATGAGCAGTTCTTC.